This T cell receptor beta chain comes out of a study of blood T cell repertoires in COVID-19. For the study at large: From the United States, Italy and Spain came samples of acute and convalescent COVID-19. Sample material is recorded as cDNA or gDNA derived from T cells, B-cell-depleted T cells, or PBMCs.

CDR3 length equals 16 residues. Germline CDR1 and CDR2: SGHRS and YFSETQ. With 4 bases removed from V and 0 bases from J, the gap between germline ends came to 15 bases. How the authors handled the data: The authors estimated nucleated cell counts from reference gene primer amplification. The protocol was immunoSEQ multiplex PCR, while the TCRdb copy is restricted to in-frame clones and leaves out a portion. The DNA gave D and trimming, while V, J and clone size come from that table. Counted here are around 230,000 clones, roughly 90% occurring once; the ten biggest clones make up more than 3.5%. Clinical histories supplied by participants themselves formed the basis of cohort assignment.

The receptor was derived from a woman in her thirties or forties with acute COVID-19. This chain uses TRBV5-1 with TRBJ2-3, with a weak D call TRBD2 (5 bases). Sequencing input: PBMCs or T cells enriched from blood (not recorded which). The CDR3 is CASSTSAETSTDTQYF. The DNA of the CDR3 is TGCGCCAGCAGCACCTCAGCGGAGACTAGCACAGATACGCAGTATTTT. Full variable domain (outside the CDR3, taken from reference TRBV5-1 and TRBJ2-3): KAGVTQTPRYLIKTRGQQVTLSCSPISGHRSVSWYQQTPGQGLQFLFEYFSETQRNKGNFPGRFSGRQFSNSRSEMNVSTLELGDSALYLCASSTSAETSTDTQYFGPGTRLTVL.